Listed below are T cell receptor beta chains from one sample, sequenced in a study of identical twins. TCRdb itself ran the 5' RACE reads through MiXCR, one entry per CDR3 protein. The data contain 450,000 to 650,000 distinct CDR3 sequences, about 16% of them singletons. This sample was also put to use in a study of yellow fever vaccine responses in identical twins.

The sequencing input was CD4+ T cells sorted from blood. These receptors were obtained from a woman younger than 30 in good health. CDR3s include the opening cysteine and the closing phenylalanine or tryptophan. D genes are given only for firm matches. Clone size appears in some rows only: once, few, many, or a class for an expanded clone.

clone size | J gene | V gene | D gene | CDR3 protein | CDR3 DNA
NA | TRBJ2-1 | TRBV7-9 | TRBD2 | CATERGQSSYNEQFF | TGTGCCACCGAGCGGGGGCAGAGCTCCTACAATGAGCAGTTCTTC
few | TRBJ2-1 | TRBV20-1 | TRBD2 | CSAGTSGAEEQFF | TGCAGTGCGGGGACTAGCGGAGCGGAAGAGCAGTTCTTC
few | TRBJ2-3 | TRBV20-1 | NA | CSASTEPLDTQYF | TGCAGTGCCTCGACAGAACCCCTCGATACGCAGTATTTT
NA | TRBJ2-2 | TRBV12-3/TRBV12-4 | TRBD2 | CASSPRTSGPTGELFF | TGTGCCAGCAGTCCAAGGACTAGCGGCCCCACCGGGGAGCTGTTTTTT
few | TRBJ2-4 | TRBV28 | NA | CASRPGEDRNIQYF | TGTGCCAGCAGGCCCGGAGAGGACCGGAACATTCAGTACTTC
NA | TRBJ2-3 | TRBV2 | TRBD1 | CASSLWDRDTQYF | TGTGCCAGCAGTCTCTGGGACAGAGATACGCAGTATTTT
NA | TRBJ2-1 | TRBV20-1 | TRBD2 | CCARDPGLAGNNEQFF | TGCTGTGCTAGAGACCCGGGACTAGCGGGTAACAATGAGCAGTTCTTC
NA | TRBJ2-1 | TRBV20-1 | NA | CSARRQGNEQFF | TGCAGTGCTAGGCGGCAGGGCAATGAGCAGTTCTTC
many | TRBJ1-3 | TRBV15 | NA | CATSRQGTTSGNTIYF | TGTGCCACCAGCAGACAGGGCACTACCTCTGGAAACACCATATATTTT
few | TRBJ2-2 | TRBV7-6 | NA | CASSSRTSGGELFF | TGTGCCAGCAGCTCACGGACAAGCGGCGGGGAGCTGTTTTTT
NA | TRBJ2-5 | TRBV12-3/TRBV12-4 | TRBD2 | CASSLRWVRRLAGTETQYF | TGTGCCAGCAGTTTACGTTGGGTGCGGCGACTAGCGGGAACAGAGACCCAGTACTTC
NA | TRBJ2-7 | TRBV20-1 | TRBD2 | CSARSKTSGSYEQYF | TGCAGTGCTAGATCCAAGACTAGCGGGAGTTACGAGCAGTACTTC
once | TRBJ2-3 | TRBV7-8 | NA | CASSLGGLLSPDTQYF | TGTGCCAGCAGCTTAGGGGGTCTTCTAAGTCCAGATACGCAGTATTTT
many | TRBJ1-2 | TRBV6-2/TRBV6-3 | NA | CASSYSVRAGYTF | TGTGCCAGCAGTTACTCAGTGCGAGCTGGCTACACCTTC
many | TRBJ2-5 | TRBV10-3 | NA | CAISASSGEETQYF | TGTGCCATCAGTGCTTCGTCAGGGGAGGAGACCCAGTACTTC